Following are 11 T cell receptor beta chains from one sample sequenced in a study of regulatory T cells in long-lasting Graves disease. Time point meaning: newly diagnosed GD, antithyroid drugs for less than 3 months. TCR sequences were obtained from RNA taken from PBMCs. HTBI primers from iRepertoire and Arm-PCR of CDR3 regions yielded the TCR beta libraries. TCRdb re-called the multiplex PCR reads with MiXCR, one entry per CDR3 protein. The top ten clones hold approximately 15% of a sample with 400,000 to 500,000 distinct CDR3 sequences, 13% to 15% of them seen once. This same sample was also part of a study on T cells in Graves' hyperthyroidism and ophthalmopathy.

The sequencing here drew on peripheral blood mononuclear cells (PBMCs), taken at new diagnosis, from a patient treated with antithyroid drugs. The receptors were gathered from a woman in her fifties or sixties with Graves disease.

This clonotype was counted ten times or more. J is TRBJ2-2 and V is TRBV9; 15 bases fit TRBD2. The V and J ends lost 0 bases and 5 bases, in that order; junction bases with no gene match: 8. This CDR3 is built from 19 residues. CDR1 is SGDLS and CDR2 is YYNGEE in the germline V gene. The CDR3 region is CASSVEGGLAGGRTGELFF. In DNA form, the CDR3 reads TGTGCCAGCAGCGTAGAAGGGGGACTAGCGGGAGGTCGAACCGGGGAGCTGTTTTTT.

In DNA, the CDR3 is TGTGCCAGCAGTTTAGATCAGGGGGGAAACACCATATATTTT. Protein sequence: CASSLDQGGNTIYF. V and J are TRBV12-3 or TRBV12-4 and TRBJ1-3, with a possible D match to TRBD1 (6 bases). The CDR3 is 14 residues long. V was clipped by 1 base and J by 4 bases, with 8 bases between them.

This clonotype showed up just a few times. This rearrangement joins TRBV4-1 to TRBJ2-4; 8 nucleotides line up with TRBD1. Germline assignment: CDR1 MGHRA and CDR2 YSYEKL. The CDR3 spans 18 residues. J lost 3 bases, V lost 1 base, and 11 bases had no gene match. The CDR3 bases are TGCGCCAGCAGCCAAGGGGCCAGCAGGGGGCTTGGCAAAAACATTCAGTACTTC. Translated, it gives CASSQGASRGLGKNIQYF.

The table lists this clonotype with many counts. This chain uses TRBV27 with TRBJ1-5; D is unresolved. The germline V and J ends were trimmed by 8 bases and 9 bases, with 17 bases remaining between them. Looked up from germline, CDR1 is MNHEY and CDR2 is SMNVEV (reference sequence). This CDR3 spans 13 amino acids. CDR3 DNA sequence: TGTGCCAGCGGCAAGCCGTCCCCGGGGCCCCAGCATTTT. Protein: CASGKPSPGPQHF.

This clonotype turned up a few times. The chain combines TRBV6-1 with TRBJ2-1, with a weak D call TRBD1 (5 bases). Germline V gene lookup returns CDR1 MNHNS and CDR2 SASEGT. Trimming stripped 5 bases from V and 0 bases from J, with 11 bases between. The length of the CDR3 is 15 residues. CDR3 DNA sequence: TGTGCCAGCAGTCGGACACTAAGCTCCTACAATGAGCAGTTCTTC. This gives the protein CASSRTLSSYNEQFF.

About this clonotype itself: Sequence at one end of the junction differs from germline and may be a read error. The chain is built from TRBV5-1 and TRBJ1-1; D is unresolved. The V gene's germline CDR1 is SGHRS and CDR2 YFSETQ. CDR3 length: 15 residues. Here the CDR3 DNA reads TGCGCCGGCAGCTTGGGTAGGCTGAGGAACACTGAAGCTTTCTTT. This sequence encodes CAGSLGRLRNTEAFF.

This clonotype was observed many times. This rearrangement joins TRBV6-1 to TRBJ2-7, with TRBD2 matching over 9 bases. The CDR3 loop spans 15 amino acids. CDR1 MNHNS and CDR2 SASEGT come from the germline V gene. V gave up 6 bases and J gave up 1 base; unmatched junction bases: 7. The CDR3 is CASRASGMGSYEQYF. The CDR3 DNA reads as TGTGCCAGCAGGGCTAGCGGGATGGGTTCCTACGAGCAGTACTTC.

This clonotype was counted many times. CDR3 nucleotide sequence: TGTGCCAGCAGCTACGGACAGGGGGCGATTAACATTCAGTACTTC. Translating it yields CASSYGQGAINIQYF. The chain carries TRBV7-9 and TRBJ2-4, with 11 bases matching TRBD1. This CDR3 is built from 15 residues. J gave up 7 bases and V 4 bases, and 6 bases lay outside the gene matches. The V gene's germline CDR1 is SEHNR and CDR2 FQNEAQ (reference sequence). The full variable domain, in which reference TRBV7-9 and TRBJ2-4 provide the parts outside the CDR3, is DTGVSQNPRHKITKRGQNVTFRCDPISEHNRLYWYRQTLGQGPEFLTYFQNEAQLEKSRLLSDRFSAERPKGSFSTLEIQRTEQGDSAMYLCASSYGQGAINIQYFGAGTRLSVL.

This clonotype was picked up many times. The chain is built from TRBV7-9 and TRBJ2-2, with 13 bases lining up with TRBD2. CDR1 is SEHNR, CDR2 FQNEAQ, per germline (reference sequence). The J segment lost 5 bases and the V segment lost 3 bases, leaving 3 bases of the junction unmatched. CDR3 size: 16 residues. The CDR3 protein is CASSFRLAGGTGELFF. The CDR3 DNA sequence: TGTGCCAGCAGCTTTAGACTAGCGGGAGGTACCGGGGAGCTGTTTTTT.

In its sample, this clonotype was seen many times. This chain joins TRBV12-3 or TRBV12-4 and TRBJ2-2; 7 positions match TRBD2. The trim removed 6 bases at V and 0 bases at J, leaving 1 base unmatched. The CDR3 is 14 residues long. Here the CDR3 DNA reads TGTGCCAGCAGGAGCGGGACGAACACCGGGGAGCTGTTTTTT. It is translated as CASRSGTNTGELFF.

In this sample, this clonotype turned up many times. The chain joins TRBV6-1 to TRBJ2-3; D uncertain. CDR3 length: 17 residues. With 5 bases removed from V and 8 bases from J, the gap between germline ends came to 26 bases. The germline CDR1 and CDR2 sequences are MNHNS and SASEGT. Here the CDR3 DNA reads TGTGCCAGCAGTCCGACTGGGCCGAACGACCTCATGGGTACGCAGTATTTT. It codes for CASSPTGPNDLMGTQYF.